Listed below are T cell receptor beta chains from one sample, sequenced in a study of blood T cell repertoires in COVID-19. Sequencing used immunoSEQ multiplex PCR; TCRdb keeps in-frame clones, though not all of them. This repertoire shows around 370,000 clones, 85% to 90% found once; its top ten account for roughly 1.2%. The sequencing input was PBMCs or T cells enriched from blood (not recorded which). These receptors were taken from a woman aged 18 to 35 who had recovered from COVID-19. The CDR3 runs from the conserved cysteine through the conserved F or W. Each record gives: J gene, clone size, D gene, V gene, CDR3 protein, CDR3 DNA. A D gene is named only where the DNA matches it firmly. The size entry is marked missing in some rows and otherwise reads once, few, many or a size class.

TRBJ1-2 once . TRBV9 CASSVAGQGTYGYTF TGTGCCAGCAGCGTAGCTGGTCAGGGAACCTATGGCTACACCTTC
TRBJ1-4 . . TRBV11-2 CASSSGAKLFF TGTGCCAGCAGTTCTGGGGCAAAACTGTTTTTT
TRBJ1-5 . . TRBV4-1 CASSHITGSNQPQHF TGCGCCAGCAGCCACATAACAGGAAGCAATCAGCCCCAGCATTTT
TRBJ1-1 few TRBD1 TRBV5-1 CASSLQGDTEAFF TGCGCCAGCAGTTTACAGGGGGACACTGAAGCTTTCTTT
TRBJ1-6 . . TRBV18 CASSPGKTVRWDSPLHF TGTGCCAGCTCACCAGGAAAGACAGTGAGATGGGATTCACCCCTCCACTTT
TRBJ2-1 once . TRBV27 CASSLPYNEQFF TGTGCCAGCAGTTTACCGTACAATGAGCAGTTCTTC
TRBJ1-2 . . TRBV12-3/TRBV12-4 CASSLSGGYTF TGTGCCAGCAGTTTGTCGGGGGGCTACACCTTC
TRBJ2-1 . TRBD2 TRBV4-1 CASSQGTSGGDDEQFF TGCGCCAGCAGCCAAGGAACTAGCGGGGGGGACGATGAGCAGTTCTTC
TRBJ2-7 . . TRBV25-1 CASSVGATYEQYF TGTGCCAGCAGTGTGGGGGCAACCTACGAGCAGTACTTC
TRBJ1-5 . . TRBV19 CASSIGGANSNQPQHF TGTGCCAGTAGTATAGGGGGCGCGAATAGCAATCAGCCCCAGCATTTT